One sample yielded the 32 T cell receptor beta chains listed below, sequenced in a study of T cell responses to AZD1222 COVID-19 vaccine. Method: immunoSEQ multiplex PCR; TCRdb's copy keeps in-frame clones and lacks some. The sample has about 91,000 clones; more than 85% are singletons. The material sequenced was peripheral blood, taken 28 days after the second AZD1222 dose. The receptors come from an adult who received the AZD1222 COVID-19 vaccine.

The CDR3 loop reads CASSQDSSGLYTGELFF. For the CDR3, the DNA is TGTGCCAGCAGCCAAGATTCTAGCGGACTCTACACCGGGGAGCTGTTTTTT. The genes are TRBV3-1 (or the pseudogene TRBV3-2) and TRBJ2-2, with 7 nucleotides matching TRBD2. The germline V gene encodes CDR1 LGHDT and CDR2 YNNKEL (reference sequence). This CDR3 has 17 residues. Germline trimming cut 0 bases from V and 3 bases from J; bases unmatched to any gene: 7.

The CDR3 DNA follows: TGTGCCAGCAGCGGAGGACTAGCGGGGGGGCGAGATACGCAGTATTTT. It encodes CASSGGLAGGRDTQYF. The V call is TRBV13, the J call TRBJ2-3; 15 nucleotides line up with TRBD2. CDR3 size: 16 residues. V lost 5 bases to trimming and J lost 5 bases; unmatched junction nucleotides: 5. Looked up from germline, CDR1 is PRHDT and CDR2 is FYEKMQ (reference sequence). Together with reference TRBV13 and TRBJ2-3, the CDR3 gives the full variable domain: AAGVIQSPRHLIKEKRETATLKCYPIPRHDTVYWYQQGPGQDPQFLISFYEKMQSDKGSIPDRFSAQQFSDYHSELNMSSLELGDSALYFCASSGGLAGGRDTQYFGPGTRLTVL.

The chain employs TRBV5-1 and TRBJ2-2; no clear D. V was pared by 7 bases and J by 4 bases, with 8 bases between. Germline CDR1 is SGHRS and CDR2 is YFSETQ. The CDR3 has 12 residues. In nucleotides, the CDR3 is TGCGCCAGCGGAACAACCACCGGGGAGCTGTTTTTT. Its protein is CASGTTTGELFF.

The chain's CDR3 is CASSHRDRPYNEQFF. DNA for the CDR3: TGTGCCAGCAGCCACCGGGACAGGCCCTACAATGAGCAGTTCTTC. The V call is TRBV7-9, the J call TRBJ2-1; 8 bases align to TRBD1. Germline lookup yields CDR1 SEHNR and CDR2 FQNEAQ (reference sequence). The CDR3 covers 15 residues. V was clipped by 5 bases and J by 2 bases; unmatched bases: 5.

The chain uses TRBV19 and TRBJ1-5; D perhaps matches TRBD1 (5 bases). Trimming removed 3 bases at V and 9 bases at J, with 15 bases between. Germline V gene sequence: CDR1 LNHDA, CDR2 SQIVND (reference sequence). This CDR3 is built from 14 residues. In nucleotides, the CDR3 is TGTGCCAGTAGTATGAGGGACGGAAACACGCCCCAGCATTTT. Residues: CASSMRDGNTPQHF.

V usage is TRBV30 and J usage is TRBJ1-2; tentatively, D is TRBD1 (5 bases). CDR1 is GTSNPN, CDR2 SVGIG, per germline (reference sequence). V gave up 2 bases and J gave up 3 bases, with 13 bases separating them. The CDR3 is made up of 14 amino acids. In DNA, the CDR3 is TGTGCCTGGAGTCCTAAGACAGCGGACTATGGCTACACCTTC. Protein: CAWSPKTADYGYTF.

The chain uses TRBV5-4 and TRBJ2-3; the match to TRBD2 covers 8 bases. V shed 4 bases and J 4 bases; nucleotides not matched to a gene: 5. Germline CDR1 and CDR2: SGHNT and YYREEE (reference sequence). The CDR3 covers 14 residues. CDR3 in DNA: TGTGCCAGCAGCACCAGCGGGGGCTCAGATACGCAGTATTTT. It specifies CASSTSGGSDTQYF.

The genes are TRBV6-4 and TRBJ1-2; no reliable D call. The CDR3 totals 18 residues. Germline CDR1 is MRHNA and CDR2 is SNTAGT. Trimming took off 0 bases at V and 0 bases at J, with 17 bases between the two ends. CDR3 in amino acids: CASSDSGGRLAPNYGYTF. CDR3 sequence (DNA): TGTGCCAGCAGTGACTCTGGAGGCCGACTCGCACCTAACTATGGCTACACCTTC.

J is TRBJ2-4 and V is TRBV5-6; TRBD1 or TRBD2 may be the D gene (5 bases each). The germline CDR1 and CDR2 sequences are SGHDT and YYEEEE. V lost 3 bases, J lost 0 bases, and 10 bases lay in between. The CDR3 runs to 15 residues. CDR3 sequence reads: CASSWDRGAKNIQYF. The CDR3 nucleotides are TGTGCCAGCAGCTGGGACCGCGGAGCCAAAAACATTCAGTACTTC.

The chain couples TRBV4-2 to TRBJ1-1; unclear D gene. Trimming left V 0 bases short and J 1 base short, with 6 bases between. The CDR3 consists of 14 residues. CDR1 LGHNA and CDR2 YNFKEQ come from the germline V gene. The CDR3 DNA is TGTGCCAGCAGCCAAGAAGACTGGAACACTGAAGCTTTCTTT. Its translation: CASSQEDWNTEAFF.

This chain uses TRBV27 with TRBJ2-1, with 12 bases identical to TRBD2. This CDR3 has 17 amino acids. The ends lost 3 bases at V and 1 base at J; junction bases unmatched: 4. Germline V gene sequence: CDR1 MNHEY, CDR2 SMNVEV (reference sequence). The CDR3 DNA is TGTGCCAGCAGTTTCTTAGGACTAGCGGGGTCCTACAATGAGCAGTTCTTC. Its translation is CASSFLGLAGSYNEQFF.

The chain combines TRBV18 with TRBJ1-6; TRBD1 is a possible D gene (5 bases). Per the germline V gene, CDR1 is KGHSH and CDR2 is LQKENI. V lost 4 bases to trimming and J lost 5 bases, with 9 bases between them. This CDR3 spans 14 amino acids. The chain's CDR3 is CASSLQGDNSPLHF. The CDR3 bases are TGTGCCAGCTCACTGCAGGGAGATAATTCACCCCTCCACTTT.

This chain uses TRBV9 with TRBJ2-7; 9 bases map to TRBD2. The V and J ends lost 0 bases and 5 bases, in that order; junction bases with no gene match: 6. This CDR3 region has 15 residues. The germline V gene has CDR1 SGDLS and CDR2 YYNGEE. The CDR3 protein is CASSVVSGGSDEQYF. The DNA of the CDR3 is TGTGCCAGCAGCGTAGTTAGCGGGGGCTCGGACGAGCAGTACTTC.

This clone was counted a single time. The chain uses TRBV29-1 and TRBJ1-1; no definite D call. V gave up 7 bases and J gave up 4 bases, with 16 bases separating them. This CDR3 has 13 residues. Looked up from germline, CDR1 is SQVTM and CDR2 is ANQGSEA. The CDR3 nucleotides read TGCAGCGGAATTGCCCTTTTTGGCACTGAAGCTTTCTTT. Protein: CSGIALFGTEAFF.

The DNA of the CDR3 is TGTGCCAGCAGTTCCCACAGGGTGGCGTCCTACAATGAGCAGTTCTTC. Translation gives CASSSHRVASYNEQFF. The genes are TRBV6-2 or TRBV6-3 and TRBJ2-1; TRBD1 is a possible D gene (6 bases). CDR1 and CDR2 (germline): MNHEY, SVGEGT. The germline V and J ends were trimmed by 4 bases and 1 base, with 14 bases remaining between them. This CDR3 contains 16 residues.

The chain recombines TRBV6-1 with TRBJ2-7; D gene ambiguous. Germline V lookup: CDR1 MNHNS, CDR2 SASEGT. V gave up 1 base and J gave up 2 bases, with 12 bases separating them. The CDR3 is 15 amino acids. This chain's CDR3 is CASSEVVTVTYEQYF. The CDR3 DNA follows: TGTGCCAGCAGTGAAGTGGTTACAGTAACCTACGAGCAGTACTTC.

The chain joins TRBV18 to TRBJ1-2, with 8 bases matching TRBD1. The CDR3 runs 16 residues. Germline V gene lookup returns CDR1 KGHSH and CDR2 LQKENI. The trim removed 6 bases at V and 4 bases at J, leaving 13 bases unmatched. The CDR3 DNA reads as TGTGCCAGCTCCCCGTCCACCAGACAGGGGAGCTATGGCTACACCTTC. Translated, it gives CASSPSTRQGSYGYTF.

J is TRBJ1-6 and V is TRBV7-3; a weak D match, TRBD1 (6 bases). The CDR3 loop spans 15 amino acids. Germline CDR1 is SGHTA and CDR2 is FQGTGA. The germline V and J ends were trimmed by 3 bases and 4 bases, with 10 bases remaining between them. The CDR3 DNA reads as TGTGCCAGCAGCTTGACAGGAGCTTATAATTCACCCCTCCACTTT. Its protein is CASSLTGAYNSPLHF. The whole variable domain, filled in from reference TRBV7-3 and TRBJ1-6, reads GAGVSQTPSNKVTEKGKYVELRCDPISGHTALYWYRQSLGQGPEFLIYFQGTGAADDSGLPNDRFFAVRPEGSVSTLKIQRTERGDSAVYLCASSLTGAYNSPLHFGNGTRLTVT.

The rearrangement joins TRBV6-5 to TRBJ1-2; no clear D gene. The CDR3 contains 16 residues. V shed 0 bases and J shed 5 bases, with 16 bases lying between them. Germline V gene lookup returns CDR1 MNHEY and CDR2 SVGAGI. This chain's CDR3 is CASSYSPGLVGYGYTF. For the CDR3, the DNA is TGTGCCAGCAGTTACTCCCCGGGCCTCGTCGGGTATGGCTACACCTTC.

This clone occurred once. The chain links TRBV5-1 to TRBJ2-1; 9 bases match TRBD1. The CDR3 is 15 amino acids. V lost 2 bases, J lost 10 bases, and 10 bases stayed unmatched. In germline, CDR1 is SGHRS, CDR2 YFSETQ. Here the CDR3 reads CASSLYGQGSGEQFF. For the CDR3, the DNA is TGCGCCAGCAGCTTATACGGACAGGGGTCAGGAGAGCAGTTCTTC.

The chain is built from TRBV5-1 and TRBJ2-4; D is perhaps TRBD2 (6 bases). CDR1 and CDR2 (germline): SGHRS, YFSETQ. The V and J ends lost 0 bases and 2 bases respectively, with 9 bases between them. The CDR3 runs to 15 residues. CDR3 in amino acids: CASSLDGGTKNIQYF. As DNA, the CDR3 is TGCGCCAGCAGCTTGGATGGAGGGACCAAAAACATTCAGTACTTC.

This clone was seen only once. V gene TRBV7-3 combines with J gene TRBJ2-2; D not resolved. Trimming removed 2 bases from V and 0 bases from J, with 10 bases in between. This CDR3 contains 16 residues. Germline V lookup: CDR1 SGHTA, CDR2 FQGTGA. The CDR3 loop reads CASSLSGRANTGELFF. The CDR3 region has the DNA TGTGCCAGCAGCTTATCGGGCCGGGCGAACACCGGGGAGCTGTTTTTT.

This clone was recorded only once. This chain links TRBV6-2 or TRBV6-3 with TRBJ1-6, with D possibly TRBD1 on 6 matching bases. V lost 4 bases, J lost 9 bases, and 22 bases lay in between. This CDR3 contains 17 residues. Germline V gene sequence: CDR1 MNHEY, CDR2 SVGEGT. The CDR3 here is CASSSPSLGGFGSPLHF. The CDR3 nucleotides read TGTGCCAGCAGTTCACCAAGCCTGGGGGGCTTTGGTTCACCCCTCCACTTT.

CDR3 sequence: CASTLGLAVEQFF. CDR3 nucleotide sequence: TGTGCCAGCACCTTGGGACTAGCCGTTGAGCAGTTCTTC. The J gene is TRBJ2-1, the V gene TRBV12-3 or TRBV12-4, with 9 nucleotides matching TRBD2. The CDR3 sequence is 13 residues long. The junction had 7 bases not matched to a gene; V was cut back by 7 bases and J by 9 bases.

This clone occurred a few times. The chain links TRBV7-8 to TRBJ2-3; D perhaps matches TRBD1 (6 bases). CDR1 is SGHVS, CDR2 FQNEAQ, per germline. The CDR3 consists of 17 residues. V was cut by 0 bases and J by 1 base, with 14 bases left in between. The CDR3 is CASSLAKGDEGTDTQYF. The CDR3 DNA reads TGTGCCAGCAGCTTAGCCAAGGGGGACGAGGGCACAGATACGCAGTATTTT.

The gene calls are TRBV6-5 and TRBJ1-4, with no clear D. V lost 8 bases and J 5 bases, leaving 6 bases between the germline ends. The CDR3 spans 11 residues. The germline V gene has CDR1 MNHEY and CDR2 SVGAGI. DNA for the CDR3: TGTGCCAGCGGGCGGAATGAAAAACTGTTTTTT. It yields the protein CASGRNEKLFF.

J is TRBJ1-5 and V is TRBV15; D unresolved. The CDR3 has 13 residues. The germline V gene encodes CDR1 LNHNV and CDR2 YYDKDF (reference sequence). Trimming took off 1 base at V and 2 bases at J, with 3 bases between the two ends. As DNA, the CDR3 is TGTGCCACCAGCAGAGTTGGCAATCAGCCCCAGCATTTT. It encodes CATSRVGNQPQHF.

The chain joins TRBV4-1 to TRBJ2-5, with TRBD2 as a possible D gene (6 bases). CDR1 MGHRA and CDR2 YSYEKL come from the germline V gene. The length of the CDR3 is 15 residues. Trimming stripped 0 bases from V and 1 base from J, with 9 bases between. CDR3 protein: CASSQEGGIQETQYF. The CDR3 coding sequence is TGCGCCAGCAGCCAAGAGGGGGGAATCCAAGAGACCCAGTACTTC.

The chain uses TRBV6-5 and TRBJ1-1; 10 positions match TRBD1. V was pared by 7 bases and J by 5 bases, with 4 bases of the junction left unmatched. This CDR3 is built from 13 residues. Germline V gene lookup returns CDR1 MNHEY and CDR2 SVGAGI. The CDR3 sequence: CASKWTGGTEAFF. Here the CDR3 DNA reads TGTGCCAGCAAATGGACAGGGGGGACTGAAGCTTTCTTT.

This clone is a singleton in its sample. The chain employs TRBV2 and TRBJ1-4, with TRBD1 matching 8 bases. CDR1 and CDR2 (germline): SNHLY, FYNNEI. The CDR3 extends over 13 amino acids. The junction had 5 bases not matched to a gene; V was cut back by 6 bases and J by 8 bases. Here the CDR3 reads CASRGQEGEKLFF. The CDR3 region has the DNA TGTGCCAGCAGGGGACAGGAGGGGGAAAAACTGTTTTTT.

The rearrangement links TRBV2 to TRBJ1-4; 9 nucleotides line up with TRBD1. CDR3 length equals 15 residues. The junction had 12 bases not matched to a gene; V was cut back by 8 bases and J by 8 bases. Germline V gene lookup returns CDR1 SNHLY and CDR2 FYNNEI. CDR3 sequence reads: CASSRPGQGKEKLFF. CDR3 DNA sequence: TGTGCCAGCTCAAGACCGGGACAGGGCAAGGAAAAACTGTTTTTT.

The chain has TRBV7-7 and TRBJ1-5, with D uncertain. The V end lost 5 bases, the J end lost 0 bases, and 14 bases lay between the germline ends. Germline loops: CDR1 SSHAT, CDR2 FNYEAQ (reference sequence). The CDR3 is 16 amino acids. The CDR3 region is CASSPSSHHSNQPQHF. CDR3 DNA: TGTGCCAGCAGCCCCTCCAGTCACCATAGCAATCAGCCCCAGCATTTT.